What follows are 24 T cell receptor beta chains derived from one specimen sequenced in a study of Graves' ophthalmopathy and Graves' hyperthyroidism. From RNA, the CDR3 regions of TCR beta chains were amplified and sequenced. HTBI primers primed a first-round RT-PCR, and a second-round multiplex PCR followed. TCRdb re-called the multiplex PCR reads through MiXCR, storing one row per CDR3 protein. Of about 480,000 distinct CDR3 sequences listed, around 15% are singletons. Material for sequencing was blood. The source is a woman aged 25 to 39 with Graves' ophthalmopathy.

This clonotype was seen repeatedly, ten times or more. A much larger clone lies one base from this, so it may be a read error. V and J are TRBV28 and TRBJ2-7, with TRBD2 matching 7 bases. Germline CDR1 and CDR2: MDHEN and SYDVKM. The CDR3 length is 15 residues. The V gene end was trimmed by 10 bases and the J gene end by 3 bases; junction bases not matched to a gene: 15. In nucleotides, the CDR3 is TGTGCCACAGCCTCCGGGGCTAGCGGCCGCTACGAGCAGTACTTC. It is translated as CATASGASGRYEQYF.

This clonotype was counted ten times or more. V and J are TRBV29-1 and TRBJ1-1; D is ambiguous. The CDR3 length is 14 residues. The V gene's germline CDR1 is SQVTM and CDR2 ANQGSEA. V was cut by 4 bases and J by 1 base, with 13 bases left in between. The CDR3 nucleotides read TGCAGCGTTGTTCGGATGGATTCGAACACTGAAGCTTTCTTT. This codes for CSVVRMDSNTEAFF.

This clonotype was counted ten times or more. This chain connects TRBV5-1 to TRBJ2-7, with D uncertain. In germline, CDR1 is SGHRS, CDR2 YFSETQ. This CDR3 has 16 amino acids. Between the trimmed V and J ends, which lost 0 bases and 0 bases, there was a span of 13 bases. The CDR3 DNA follows: TGCGCCAGCAGCTTGGGGTTCGAGCGCCTCTCCTACGAGCAGTACTTC. Translating gives CASSLGFERLSYEQYF.

This clonotype was recorded a few times. This chain joins TRBV10-1 and TRBJ1-1, with unresolved D. CDR1 is WNHNN and CDR2 is SYGVQD in the germline V gene (reference sequence). The CDR3 is 14 residues long. Trimming took 5 bases from V and 4 from J, leaving 14 bases between them. Here the CDR3 DNA reads TGCGCCAGCAGTCCCTCCGGGGTTCCCACTGAAGCTTTCTTT. This translates into CASSPSGVPTEAFF.

J is TRBJ1-1 and V is TRBV7-2; TRBD1 matches at 7 bases. Trimming at V came to 1 base and at J to 4 bases, leaving 6 bases not matched to a gene. Germline assignment: CDR1 SGHTA and CDR2 FQGNSA. The CDR3 has 15 residues. The CDR3 nucleotides are TGTGCCAGCAGCTTAGTGGCAGGGGGGAGCACTGAAGCTTTCTTT. This encodes CASSLVAGGSTEAFF.

At least ten counts were recorded for this clonotype. J is TRBJ2-2 and V is TRBV6-4, with a weak D call TRBD2 (6 bases). The germline V gene encodes CDR1 MRHNA and CDR2 SNTAGT. V lost 6 bases and J lost 6, with 23 bases in between. The CDR3 sequence is 17 residues long. CDR3 sequence: CASSRQREEVRSGELFF. CDR3 in DNA: TGTGCCAGCAGCAGACAGAGGGAGGAAGTGAGGTCCGGGGAGCTGTTTTTT.

The J gene is TRBJ2-2, the V gene TRBV20-1, with 8 bases that match TRBD2. Germline assignment: CDR1 DFQATT and CDR2 SNEGSKA (reference sequence). Losses at the gene ends were 1 base for V and 5 bases for J; bases not matched to a gene: 3. This CDR3 has 14 residues. As DNA, the CDR3 is TGCAGTGCTAGAGCCACTAGCGGAACCGGGGAGCTGTTTTTT. This sequence encodes CSARATSGTGELFF.

As for this clonotype: This may come from a read error, since a much larger clone is one base off. No conserved phenylalanine or tryptophan ends this CDR3, so it is likely a read error. This chain joins TRBV7-8 and TRBJ2-2, with TRBD2 matching 12 bases. Germline CDR1 reads SGHVS; CDR2 reads FQNEAQ. This CDR3 contains 17 residues. Germline trimming cut 5 bases from V and 5 bases from J; bases unmatched to any gene: 9. CDR3 nucleotide sequence: TGTGCCAGCAGCCTGGGACTAGCGGGCGGAAGGACCGGGGAGCTGTTTTTG. Translated, it gives CASSLGLAGGRTGELFL.

This clonotype was picked up many times. This chain links TRBV24-1 with TRBJ1-2; 10 nucleotides align to TRBD1. Germline CDR1 KGHDR, CDR2 SFDVKD. V gave up 7 bases and J gave up 3 bases; unmatched junction bases: 4. The CDR3 is 14 residues long. CDR3 bases: TGTGCCACCAGGGGGACAGGGGATTACTATGGCTACACCTTC. Translation: CATRGTGDYYGYTF.

The V gene is TRBV27, the J gene TRBJ1-1; D remains ambiguous. V gave up 8 bases and J gave up 1 base, with 14 bases separating them. Germline V CDR1 and CDR2: MNHEY, SMNVEV (reference sequence). CDR3 length: 14 residues. The CDR3, as DNA: TGTGCCAGCGGATCTCCAGCGGGGAACACTGAAGCTTTCTTT. The encoded protein is CASGSPAGNTEAFF.

This clonotype has a count of ten or more. J is TRBJ2-5 and V is TRBV11-1; unclear D gene. Trimming stripped 5 bases from V and 0 bases from J, with 4 bases between. The CDR3 consists of 12 residues. Germline CDR1 is SGHAT and CDR2 is FQDESV (reference sequence). CDR3 protein: CASSPDQETQYF. The CDR3 DNA sequence: TGTGCCAGCAGCCCCGACCAAGAGACCCAGTACTTC.

In its sample, this clonotype was seen many times. The chain carries TRBV5-5 and TRBJ1-6; TRBD1 matches at 8 bases. V dropped 4 bases and J dropped 9; count of bases not matched to a gene: 15. There are 17 residues in the CDR3. In germline, CDR1 is SGHKS, CDR2 YYEKEE (reference sequence). The chain's CDR3 is CASSLLTKTGGSSPLHF. CDR3 nucleotides: TGTGCCAGCAGCCTCCTTACCAAAACAGGGGGGAGTTCACCCCTCCACTTT.

In this sample, this clonotype turned up many times. The junction departs from the called germline gene at one end, perhaps through a read error. V and J are TRBV20-1 and TRBJ2-4; TRBD2 agrees at 7 bases. CDR3 size: 13 residues. Germline V CDR1 and CDR2: DFQATT, SNEGSKA (reference sequence). The CDR3 spells CSARALAVDIKYF. CDR3 nucleotides: TGCAGTGCTAGAGCCCTAGCGGTTGACATTAAGTACTTC.

There are many counts of this clonotype. The V call is TRBV28, the J call TRBJ1-5; TRBD1 is a possible D gene (6 bases). This CDR3 has 14 amino acids. V lost 5 bases and J 6 bases, leaving 14 bases between the germline ends. Germline assignment: CDR1 MDHEN and CDR2 SYDVKM. In DNA, the CDR3 is TGTGCCAGCAGTCCCACAGGGTGGGGTCAGCCCCAGCATTTT. It is translated as CASSPTGWGQPQHF.

In this sample, this clonotype turned up a few times. The junction and the germline gene differ at one end; a read error may be behind it. The rearrangement joins TRBV18 to TRBJ1-5, with D tentatively TRBD1 (5 bases). Germline values: CDR1 KGHSH, CDR2 LQKENI. CDR3 length: 14 amino acids. The CDR3 spells CASSPRDSSQPQHF. The CDR3 DNA is TGTGCCAGCTCACCCCGCGACAGCAGTCAGCCCCAGCATTTT.

This clonotype has a count of ten or more. Written as DNA, the CDR3 is TGTGCCAGCAACGCACCCGGGACAAACAACTACGAGCAGTACTTC. The encoded protein is CASNAPGTNNYEQYF. The chain is built from TRBV2 and TRBJ2-7, with D possibly TRBD1 on 6 matching bases. The CDR3 runs to 15 residues. Between the trimmed V and J ends, which lost 7 bases and 3 bases, there was a span of 19 bases. Per the germline V gene, CDR1 is SNHLY and CDR2 is FYNNEI.

Concerning this clonotype: A read error is possible here, since a much larger clone lies one base away. V gene TRBV29-1 combines with J gene TRBJ2-7; D not certain. The end of the DNA fits TRBJ2-1 better, so the J call may be wrong. Germline values: CDR1 SQVTM, CDR2 ANQGSEA. CDR3 length: 11 residues. The CDR3 region is CSVDGTYEQFF. The CDR3 bases are TGCAGCGTTGACGGAACCTACGAGCAGTTCTTC.

This clonotype was seen many times. This sequence joins TRBV6-4 and TRBJ1-1, with D maybe TRBD1 (6 bases). Trimming pared 5 bases from V and 3 bases from J, leaving 22 bases between. Germline CDR1 reads MRHNA; CDR2 reads SNTAGT. This CDR3 is 17 amino acids long. The CDR3 coding sequence is TGTGCCAGCAGTACTTTTCTCAGGGGTCAGGCCGACACTGAAGCTTTCTTT. Translating it yields CASSTFLRGQADTEAFF.

This clonotype was observed many times. The chain employs TRBV6-1 and TRBJ1-1; the D is unclear. V was clipped by 2 bases and J by 0 bases, with 13 bases between them. The germline CDR1 and CDR2 sequences are MNHNS and SASEGT. CDR3 length: 16 amino acids. This CDR3 is CASSEFWRRLNTEAFF. The CDR3 bases are TGTGCCAGCAGTGAATTTTGGAGACGGCTGAACACTGAAGCTTTCTTT.

V is TRBV12-3 or TRBV12-4 and J is TRBJ1-2; D not certain. Trimming removed 2 bases from V and 9 bases from J, with 13 bases in between. The CDR3 is 13 amino acids. This chain's CDR3 is CASSLSWTPRYTF. The CDR3 nucleotides read TGTGCCAGCAGTTTATCGTGGACCCCACGCTACACCTTC.

This clonotype was counted ten times or more. V gene TRBV24-1 combines with J gene TRBJ2-7; TRBD1 matches at 10 bases. The V and J ends lost 3 bases and 3 bases, in that order; junction bases with no gene match: 4. CDR3 size: 15 residues. Germline assignment: CDR1 KGHDR and CDR2 SFDVKD. CDR3 sequence: CATSDPRTGGYEQYF. CDR3 DNA: TGTGCCACCAGTGATCCCCGGACAGGGGGCTACGAGCAGTACTTC.

This clonotype appeared many times. The J gene is TRBJ1-2, the V gene TRBV28; 7 bases align to TRBD1. This CDR3 contains 17 residues. CDR1 is MDHEN and CDR2 is SYDVKM in the germline V gene. The ends lost 4 bases at V and 8 bases at J; junction bases unmatched: 19. The DNA of the CDR3 is TGTGCCAGCAGTTCCCTCCCTACAGGGGTCCTCTCCCCCGGCTACACCTTC. Encoded protein: CASSSLPTGVLSPGYTF.

This clonotype was seen a few times. This chain uses TRBV15 with TRBJ2-5; D possibly uses TRBD1 or TRBD2 (5 bases each). From germline, CDR1 is LNHNV and CDR2 YYDKDF (reference sequence). This CDR3 region has 17 residues. V shed 0 bases and J shed 1 base, with 15 bases lying between them. The CDR3 sequence: CATSRDFVGVSQETQYF. CDR3 DNA: TGTGCCACCAGCAGAGATTTCGTGGGGGTGTCCCAAGAGACCCAGTACTTC.

The CDR3 region has the DNA TGTGCCAGCAGCCACTCAGGGGGCGGTCAGCCCCAGCATTTT. This gives the protein CASSHSGGGQPQHF. The rearrangement uses TRBV12-3 or TRBV12-4 and TRBJ1-5; 8 nucleotides match TRBD1. The CDR3 has 14 amino acids. J gave up 6 bases and V 6 bases, and 7 bases lay outside the gene matches.